These T cell receptor beta chains were read from a single sample in a study of T cells in Graves' hyperthyroidism and ophthalmopathy. TCRdb used MiXCR to reprocess the multiplex PCR reads, holding one entry per CDR3 protein. The table lists hundreds of thousands of distinct CDR3 sequences, 15% to 20% of them singletons. Sample: blood. These receptors all stem from a woman between 18 and 29 years old with Graves' hyperthyroidism. CDR3s include the opening cysteine and the closing phenylalanine or tryptophan. The D gene is left open where the match is weak. Clone size appears in some rows only: once, few, many, or a class for an expanded clone.

V	D	J	size	CDR3	DNA
TRBV2	NA	TRBJ2-5	many	CASCRTARETQYF	TGTGCCAGCTGCCGGACAGCTCGGGAGACCCAGTACTTC
TRBV10-3	TRBD1	TRBJ1-1	NA	CAIRTGFAEAFF	TGTGCCATCAGGACAGGGTTTGCTGAAGCTTTCTTT
TRBV30	TRBD1	TRBJ2-7	many	CAWSGDRGPYEQYF	TGTGCCTGGAGCGGGGACAGGGGCCCCTACGAGCAGTACTTC
TRBV24-1	TRBD2	TRBJ2-3	NA	CATSDSWRGVGTDTQYF	TGTGCCACCAGTGATTCATGGCGGGGGGTCGGCACAGATACGCAGTATTTT
TRBV6-5	TRBD2	TRBJ2-3	many	CASSYGASGTQYF	TGTGCCAGCAGTTACGGCGCTAGCGGCACGCAGTATTTT
TRBV30	NA	TRBJ1-3	many	CAWRVSSGNTIYF	TGTGCCTGGAGGGTATCCTCTGGAAACACCATATATTTT
TRBV6-2/TRBV6-3	NA	TRBJ1-5	NA	CASSPFPSGRTDQPQHF	TGTGCCAGCAGTCCCTTCCCTTCGGGCAGGACGGATCAGCCCCAGCATTTT
TRBV10-2	NA	TRBJ1-1	many	CASSTRENTEAFF	TGCGCCAGCAGTACCAGGGAGAACACTGAAGCTTTCTTT
TRBV18	NA	TRBJ1-5	few	CASSPSLGSNQPQHF	TGTGCCAGCTCACCGTCTCTGGGGAGCAATCAGCCCCAGCATTTT
TRBV2	TRBD1	TRBJ1-5	many	CTSSWDRDQPQHF	TGTACCAGCAGTTGGGACAGGGATCAGCCCCAGCATTTT
TRBV20-1	NA	TRBJ2-5	many	CSARDWVNAEETQYF	TGCAGTGCTAGAGATTGGGTCAACGCGGAGGAGACCCAGTACTTC
TRBV7-4	TRBD2	TRBJ2-7	NA	CASSVTSGGVYEQYF	TGTGCCAGCAGCGTGACTAGCGGGGGGGTCTACGAGCAGTACTTT
TRBV29-1	NA	TRBJ2-5	NA	CSAIDYETQYF	TGCAGCGCCATAGACTACGAGACCCAGTACTTC